These 10 T cell receptor beta chains were all obtained from the same sample, sequenced in a study of regulatory T cells in long-lasting Graves disease. To make TCR beta libraries, researchers used iRepertoire HTBI primers and Arm-PCR of CDR3 regions. One entry per CDR3 protein results from TCRdb running MiXCR on the multiplex PCR reads. The sample comprises around 400,000 distinct CDR3 sequences, approximately 10% of which are singletons, and under 20% rests with the top ten. As to time point: newly diagnosed GD, antithyroid drugs for less than 3 months. From RNA extracted from PBMCs, the TCR library was made. These data also formed part of another study, on T cells in Graves' hyperthyroidism and ophthalmopathy.

Material: peripheral blood mononuclear cells (PBMCs), obtained at new diagnosis, from a patient treated with antithyroid drugs. The receptors shown here come from a woman under 30 with Graves disease.

Concerning this clonotype: This could be a read error, since a much larger clone is one nucleotide away. The conserved phenylalanine or tryptophan is not found at the CDR3 terminus, so this likely reflects a read error. The V and J genes are TRBV20-1 and TRBJ2-5, with 9 bases lining up with TRBD2. This CDR3 is 17 amino acids long. The germline V gene has CDR1 DFQATT and CDR2 SNEGSKA (reference sequence). J lost 4 bases, V lost 0 bases, and 12 bases had no gene match. The CDR3 sequence is CSARDLGRGLAAETQYS. The CDR3 DNA is TGCAGTGCTAGAGATCTCGGGAGGGGACTAGCAGCAGAGACCCAGTACTCC.

This clonotype has more than one count but fewer than ten. The chain couples TRBV10-3 to TRBJ2-7; D is possibly TRBD1 (5 bases). Trimming took off 6 bases at V and 5 bases at J, with 20 bases between the two ends. CDR1 is ENHRY, CDR2 SYGVKD, per germline. The CDR3 extends over 15 amino acids. The DNA of the CDR3 is TGTGCCATCAGGCCCCCCGATGGACACAGCAACGAGCAGTACTTC. As protein: CAIRPPDGHSNEQYF.

This clonotype was counted at least ten times. The V gene is TRBV29-1, the J gene TRBJ2-1; TRBD2 matches 8 bases. Germline values: CDR1 SQVTM, CDR2 ANQGSEA. V lost 4 bases, J lost 9 bases, and 2 bases stayed unmatched. The length of the CDR3 is 11 residues. The CDR3 bases are TGCAGCGTTGGAGCGGGAGTTGAGCAGTTCTTC. This gives the protein CSVGAGVEQFF.

V gene TRBV5-4 combines with J gene TRBJ2-2; 7 nucleotides match TRBD2. Germline CDR1 and CDR2: SGHNT and YYREEE (reference sequence). The V gene end was trimmed by 4 bases and the J gene end by 4 bases; junction bases not matched to a gene: 10. This CDR3 comprises 16 residues. CDR3 amino acids: CASSHWGGEVTGELFF. CDR3 DNA sequence: TGTGCCAGCAGCCATTGGGGGGGAGAGGTCACCGGGGAGCTGTTTTTT.

This clonotype was observed at least ten times. The J gene is TRBJ2-5, the V gene TRBV20-1; 8 bases agree with TRBD1. This CDR3 has 13 amino acids. The V segment lost 4 bases and the J segment 1 base; nucleotides outside the gene matches: 2. Germline V gene lookup returns CDR1 DFQATT and CDR2 SNEGSKA (reference sequence). The CDR3 here is CSATRGPQETQYF. CDR3 bases: TGCAGTGCTACCAGGGGGCCCCAAGAGACCCAGTACTTC.

With respect to this clonotype: This may be a read error, as it is one base from a much larger clone. This chain joins TRBV27 and TRBJ2-2, with no clear D. V was cut by 5 bases and J by 1 base, with 8 bases left in between. Germline values: CDR1 MNHEY, CDR2 SMNVEV (reference sequence). This CDR3 region has 14 residues. The CDR3 is CASSIAMNTGELFF. The CDR3 bases are TGTGCCAGCAGTATAGCCATGAACACCGGGGAGCTGTTTTTT.

This clonotype appeared many times. This chain connects TRBV7-2 to TRBJ1-1; D is ambiguous. The V end lost 0 bases, the J end lost 10 bases, and 15 bases lay between the germline ends. The germline CDR1 and CDR2 sequences are SGHTA and FQGNSA. CDR3 length: 14 amino acids. The CDR3 sequence is CASSLAADPGGAFF. The CDR3 DNA sequence: TGTGCCAGCAGCTTAGCGGCAGACCCGGGCGGAGCTTTCTTT. The whole variable domain, filled in from reference TRBV7-2 and TRBJ1-1, reads GAGVSQSPSNKVTEKGKDVELRCDPISGHTALYWYRQSLGQGLEFLIYFQGNSAPDKSGLPSDRFSAERTGGSVSTLTIQRTQQEDSAVYLCASSLAADPGGAFFGQGTRLTVV.

The J gene is TRBJ2-3, the V gene TRBV14; no clear D gene. Germline-derived CDR1 and CDR2 are SGHDN and FVKESK. V was clipped by 0 bases and J by 0 bases, with 7 bases between them. This CDR3 is built from 15 residues. In nucleotides, the CDR3 is TGTGCCAGCAGCCAAGATCTAGTCAGCACAGATACGCAGTATTTT. Translation: CASSQDLVSTDTQYF.

The chain has TRBV28 and TRBJ1-5; the D gene is possibly TRBD1 (6 bases). V shed 1 base and J shed 0 bases, with 19 bases lying between them. Per germline, CDR1 MDHEN and CDR2 SYDVKM. The CDR3 is made up of 19 amino acids. The CDR3 loop reads CASSLLAMGQAHSNQPQHF. The CDR3 DNA reads as TGTGCCAGCAGTTTATTGGCGATGGGACAAGCCCATAGCAATCAGCCCCAGCATTTT.

This clonotype has ten or more counts. The chain combines TRBV29-1 with TRBJ2-1; 7 bases agree with TRBD2. With 6 bases clipped from V and 2 bases from J, the junction kept 10 bases outside the gene matches. This CDR3 is 15 amino acids long. Germline V gene lookup returns CDR1 SQVTM and CDR2 ANQGSEA. The CDR3 reads CSVELTSATYNEQFF. CDR3 bases: TGCAGCGTAGAGCTTACTAGCGCTACCTACAATGAGCAGTTCTTC.